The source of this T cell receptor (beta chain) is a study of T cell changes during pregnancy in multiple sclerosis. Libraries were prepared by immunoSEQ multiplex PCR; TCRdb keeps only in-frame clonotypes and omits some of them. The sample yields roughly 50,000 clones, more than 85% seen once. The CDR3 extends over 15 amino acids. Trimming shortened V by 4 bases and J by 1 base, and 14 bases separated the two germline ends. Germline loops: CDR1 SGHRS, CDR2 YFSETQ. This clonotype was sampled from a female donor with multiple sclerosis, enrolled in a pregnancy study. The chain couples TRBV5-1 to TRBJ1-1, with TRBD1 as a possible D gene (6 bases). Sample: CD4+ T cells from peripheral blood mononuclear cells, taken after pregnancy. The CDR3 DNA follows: TGCGCCAGCAGCGCCTCTACAGGGAAGAACACTGAAGCTTTCTTT. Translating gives CASSASTGKNTEAFF.